The rows below give T cell receptor beta chains drawn from one sample of a study of blood T cell repertoires in COVID-19. Here immunoSEQ multiplex PCR was the method, and the copy in TCRdb shows in-frame clones only, minus some. In the table there are under 300,000 clones, 80% to 85% of which are singletons. Sequencing used peripheral blood. All receptors derive from a woman aged 55-70 years with active or convalescent COVID-19. Each CDR3 is given with its conserved first and last residue. D genes are given only for firm matches. Where a row states a size, it is once, few, many or the class of an expanded clone; other rows omit it.

d_gene | j_gene | v_gene | abundance | CDR3nt | CDR3aa
. | TRBJ2-3 | TRBV7-3 | . | TGTGCCAGCAGCTTAACGGGGCAGGGGCTAGTTCCAGATACGCAGTATTTT | CASSLTGQGLVPDTQYF
TRBD2 | TRBJ2-7 | TRBV9 | . | TGTGCCAGCAGCGTAGGACTAGCGGGGGGGACCTACGAGCAGTACTTC | CASSVGLAGGTYEQYF
TRBD1 | TRBJ1-2 | TRBV19 | . | TGTGCCAGTAGTACCTCTCTCCCGGGACAGGGGAAGCGGTATGGCTACACCTTC | CASSTSLPGQGKRYGYTF
. | TRBJ1-2 | TRBV6-5 | . | TGTGCCAGCAGTTCTGGACCCGGAGGGGGCTACACCTTC | CASSSGPGGGYTF
. | TRBJ1-5 | TRBV2 | . | TGTGCCAGCAAGGGACTCAATCAGCCCCAGCATTTT | CASKGLNQPQHF
. | TRBJ1-5 | TRBV2 | . | TGTGCCAGCAGTGCAACGGGTCAGCCCCAGCATTTT | CASSATGQPQHF
TRBD2 | TRBJ2-7 | TRBV19 | . | TGTGCCAGTAGTAGTAGCGGGGTCTCCTACGAGCAGTACTTC | CASSSSGVSYEQYF
TRBD1 | TRBJ1-6 | TRBV12-5 | few | TGTGCTAGTGGTTTGGTAGGGGGGACAGGGTGTTCACCCCTCCACTTT | CASGLVGGTGCSPLHF
. | TRBJ2-3 | TRBV10-3 | . | TGTGCCATCAGTGTAAGTGGTCAGGGGGGAGATACGCAGTATTTT | CAISVSGQGGDTQYF
TRBD2 | TRBJ2-5 | TRBV4-1 | . | TGCGCCAGCAGCCAAAGCAGCGGGGGGGCCGTGAGAGAGACCCAGTACTTC | CASSQSSGGAVRETQYF
TRBD1 | TRBJ2-1 | TRBV27 | . | TGTGCCAGCAGTTTATCCGTGGCAGGGGGCGCCTACAATGAGCAGTTCTTC | CASSLSVAGGAYNEQFF
. | TRBJ1-1 | TRBV5-1 | . | TGCGCCAGCAGCTCTACCGGGACAAAGAACACTGAAGCTTTCTTT | CASSSTGTKNTEAFF
TRBD1 | TRBJ2-7 | TRBV6-5 | many | TGTGCCAGCCGATACGGACAGGGGGACTACGAGCAGTACTTC | CASRYGQGDYEQYF
. | TRBJ1-2 | TRBV2 | . | TGTGCCAGCAGTACCCAGGGCTGGATGAAGTATGGCTACACCTTC | CASSTQGWMKYGYTF
TRBD2 | TRBJ2-5 | TRBV4-2 | . | TGTGCCAGCAGCCAAGGCCTGGCGGGGGTGGGAGAGACCCAGTACTTC | CASSQGLAGVGETQYF
. | TRBJ2-1 | TRBV4-2 | . | TGTGCCAGCAGCCAAGACTCGGGGCCCATCCGGGGGAGGACGGAGATATTCTACAATGAGCAGTTCTTC | CASSQDSGPIRGRTEIFYNEQFF
. | TRBJ1-5 | TRBV24-1 | few | TGTGCCACCAGTGCTGGGGGCCGCAATCAGCCCCAGCATTTT | CATSAGGRNQPQHF
. | TRBJ1-1 | TRBV7-3 | . | TGTGCCAGCAGCATCCACCACCTAGGCACTGAAGCTTTCTTT | CASSIHHLGTEAFF